These 28 T cell receptor beta chains originate from one sample sequenced in a study of T cell responses to AZD1222 COVID-19 vaccine (dated by TCRdb to 2020 to 2023). The library was built by means of the immunoSEQ multiplex PCR assay. The table was pulled from immuneACCESS by TCRdb, which kept in-frame rearrangements only. Such tables lose some clones; where checked, under half of the loss comes from unresolved V genes, and the rest has no known cause. Present in this sample are some 120,000 clones, 88% of which were seen just once. The ten biggest clones cover approximately 4% of the sample. The time point tag for this specimen amounts to: baseline before first vaccination. The specimen was peripheral blood, collected on day 0 of AZD1222 vaccination. The receptor source for this set is an adult in good health.

The rearrangement uses TRBV11-2 and TRBJ1-6; D gene uncertain. Germline V CDR1 and CDR2: SGHAT, FQNNGV. Trimming left V 1 base short and J 7 bases short, with 8 bases between. The CDR3 has 14 amino acids. The CDR3: CASSLGISNSPLHF. The CDR3 nucleotides are TGTGCCAGCAGCTTAGGGATATCGAATTCACCCCTCCACTTT.

The chain uses TRBV27 and TRBJ1-5; D is perhaps TRBD1 (5 bases). V shed 0 bases and J shed 2 bases, with 8 bases lying between them. The CDR3 has 15 residues. Germline loops: CDR1 MNHEY, CDR2 SMNVEV (reference sequence). The DNA for the CDR3 is TGTGCCAGCAGTTTATCCCAGGGCGGCAATCAGCCCCAGCATTTT. Translation gives CASSLSQGGNQPQHF.

V and J are TRBV20-1 and TRBJ1-1, with no clear D. Trimming cost V 0 bases and J 8 bases, with 7 bases left between them. The germline gives CDR1 DFQATT, CDR2 SNEGSKA (reference sequence). The CDR3 covers 11 residues. DNA for the CDR3: TGCAGTGCTAGAGATAGGAGGGAAGCTTTCTTT. Amino acid sequence: CSARDRREAFF.

The chain couples TRBV29-1 to TRBJ1-2; the match to TRBD1 covers 11 bases. CDR1 SQVTM and CDR2 ANQGSEA come from the germline V gene. V shed 7 bases, J shed 3 bases, and the junction held 1 base outside the gene matches. The CDR3 loop spans 12 amino acids. CDR3 in amino acids: CSEGQGDYGYTF. The CDR3 coding sequence is TGCAGCGAGGGACAGGGGGACTATGGCTACACCTTC. The full variable domain, in which reference TRBV29-1 and TRBJ1-2 provide the parts outside the CDR3, is SAVISQKPSRDICQRGTSLTIQCQVDSQVTMMFWYRQQPGQSLTLIATANQGSEATYESGFVIDKFPISRPNLTFSTLTVSNMSPEDSSIYLCSEGQGDYGYTFGSGTRLTVV.

The genes are TRBV12-3 or TRBV12-4 and TRBJ2-1; 11 nucleotides align to TRBD2. CDR3 size: 12 residues. V lost 6 bases and J lost 10; bases outside the gene matches: 2. The CDR3 loop is CASRGLAEEQFF. The CDR3, as DNA: TGTGCCAGCAGGGGACTAGCGGAAGAGCAGTTCTTC.

The chain is built from TRBV29-1 and TRBJ2-3; the D gene is possibly TRBD2 (6 bases). The CDR3 has 16 residues. V lost 1 base and J lost 2, with 16 bases in between. Germline assignment: CDR1 SQVTM and CDR2 ANQGSEA. The CDR3 nucleotides are TGCAGCGTTGAAGTGGGTGCGGGACCCCACACAGATACGCAGTATTTT. Encoded protein: CSVEVGAGPHTDTQYF.

V and J are TRBV20-1 and TRBJ2-3; TRBD2 aligns across 11 bases. V lost 3 bases, J lost 11 bases, and 13 bases stayed unmatched. Germline V gene lookup returns CDR1 DFQATT and CDR2 SNEGSKA (reference sequence). The CDR3 is made up of 15 amino acids. The CDR3 sequence: CSASSASGGTKGQYF. The CDR3 nucleotides read TGCAGTGCTAGTAGTGCTAGCGGGGGGACAAAAGGGCAGTATTTT.

This chain connects TRBV18 to TRBJ2-7; D is uncertain. The V end lost 2 bases, the J end lost 0 bases, and 8 bases lay between the germline ends. The CDR3 is 14 amino acids. Germline-derived CDR1 and CDR2 are KGHSH and LQKENI. The chain's CDR3 is CASSPGIPSYEQYF. The CDR3 nucleotides are TGTGCCAGCTCACCAGGCATTCCCTCCTACGAGCAGTACTTC.

This clone has just one count. The chain links TRBV18 to TRBJ1-2; D gene uncertain. Deletions cut 2 bases from V and 5 bases from J, with 15 bases between. CDR1 is KGHSH, CDR2 LQKENI, per germline. The CDR3 is 15 residues long. Here the CDR3 DNA reads TGTGCCAGCTCACCATCGGGGAGCGAGTCGTATGGCTACACCTTC. Its protein product is CASSPSGSESYGYTF.

CDR3 nucleotides: TGTGCCAGCAGTTACGCAGGGGGCTACAATGAGCAGTTCTTC. Residues: CASSYAGGYNEQFF. V and J are TRBV6-2 or TRBV6-3 and TRBJ2-1; TRBD1 matches 7 bases. The CDR3 totals 14 residues. V lost 2 bases and J lost 3; bases outside the gene matches: 1. Germline V gives CDR1 MNHEY, CDR2 SVGEGT.

CDR3 DNA sequence: TGTGCCAGCAGCGTGGGACCGAGCTCCTACAATGAGCAGTTCTTC. It encodes CASSVGPSSYNEQFF. This rearrangement joins TRBV7-2 to TRBJ2-1; D is possibly TRBD1 or TRBD2 (5 bases each). CDR3 length equals 15 residues. Germline V lookup: CDR1 SGHTA, CDR2 FQGNSA. The germline V and J ends were trimmed by 5 bases and 0 bases, with 11 bases remaining between them.

The rearrangement joins TRBV7-9 to TRBJ1-4; TRBD1 matches at 7 bases. CDR3 length: 17 amino acids. V gave up 7 bases and J gave up 0 bases; unmatched junction bases: 11. Per germline, CDR1 SEHNR and CDR2 FQNEAQ (reference sequence). DNA for the CDR3: TGTGCCAGCATCGCCCAAGGGACAGCCTCAACTAATGAAAAACTGTTTTTT. It specifies CASIAQGTASTNEKLFF.

The chain joins TRBV29-1 to TRBJ1-2; D gene uncertain. With 4 bases removed from V and 3 bases from J, the gap between germline ends came to 9 bases. The CDR3 has 12 residues. Looked up from germline, CDR1 is SQVTM and CDR2 is ANQGSEA. DNA of the CDR3: TGCAGCGTTGCGGTGTCTGACTATGGCTACACCTTC. This translates into CSVAVSDYGYTF.

The genes are TRBV5-1 and TRBJ2-1; D uncertain. V lost 6 bases to trimming and J lost 0 bases, with 16 bases between them. The length of the CDR3 is 16 residues. Germline assignment: CDR1 SGHRS and CDR2 YFSETQ. CDR3 sequence reads: CASTPNSVPSYNEQFF. The CDR3 nucleotides read TGCGCCAGCACCCCCAACTCGGTCCCCTCCTACAATGAGCAGTTCTTC.

CDR3 DNA sequence: TGTGCCAGCAGTCAAACCCCGGGACAGGGGGCATACGAGCAGTACTTC. It specifies CASSQTPGQGAYEQYF. The V call is TRBV11-3, the J call TRBJ2-7; 12 nucleotides line up with TRBD1. Trimming at V came to 6 bases and at J to 4 bases, leaving 10 bases not matched to a gene. CDR3 size: 16 residues. Germline-derived CDR1 and CDR2 are SGHNT and YENEEA.

The V call is TRBV7-8, the J call TRBJ2-7; D remains ambiguous. CDR1 and CDR2 from the germline V gene are SGHVS and FQNEAQ. V lost 5 bases and J lost 5, with 10 bases in between. The CDR3 loop spans 12 amino acids. The CDR3 DNA reads TGTGCCAGCAGCCGGGCACGGAACGAGCAGTACTTC. This codes for CASSRARNEQYF.

The V and J genes are TRBV16 and TRBJ1-5; D unclear. The ends were cut back, 4 bases at V and 7 bases at J, with 8 bases in the middle. The length of the CDR3 is 12 residues. The germline CDR1 and CDR2 sequences are KGHSY and FQNENV. The CDR3 spells CASSPRGQPQHF. For the CDR3, the DNA is TGTGCCAGCAGCCCCCGGGGACAGCCCCAGCATTTT.

In DNA, the CDR3 is TGTGCCAGCCGAAGGGGCAGGGGGCGAGAAGAGACCCAGTACTTC. This encodes CASRRGRGREETQYF. The chain links TRBV2 to TRBJ2-5; 8 bases map to TRBD1. V trimming: 8 bases; J trimming: 3 bases; junction bases outside the gene matches: 11. Germline loops: CDR1 SNHLY, CDR2 FYNNEI. The CDR3 extends over 15 amino acids.

The chain employs TRBV5-1 and TRBJ2-7, with 10 bases lining up with TRBD2. CDR3 length equals 16 residues. CDR1 is SGHRS and CDR2 is YFSETQ in the germline V gene. V lost 2 bases, J lost 5 bases, and 10 bases stayed unmatched. The chain's CDR3 is CASSFFPSGSSNEQYF. Here the CDR3 DNA reads TGCGCCAGCAGCTTCTTCCCTAGCGGGAGTTCCAACGAGCAGTACTTC.

The chain joins TRBV7-3 to TRBJ2-1; D possibly corresponds to TRBD1 (6 bases). CDR3 length equals 16 residues. CDR1 is SGHTA, CDR2 FQGTGA, per germline. V was shortened by 0 bases and J by 4 bases, with 13 bases between the two germline ends. CDR3 DNA: TGTGCCAGCAGCTTAACAGCCGCAGGGGTTTACAATGAGCAGTTCTTC. Translated: CASSLTAAGVYNEQFF.

This chain connects TRBV2 to TRBJ2-7, with 13 bases that match TRBD2. The CDR3 sequence is 16 residues long. From germline, CDR1 is SNHLY and CDR2 FYNNEI. Trimming cost V 2 bases and J 2 bases; bases outside gene matches: 3. CDR3 region: CASSERGTSGTYEQYF. CDR3 bases: TGTGCCAGCAGTGAAAGAGGGACTAGCGGGACCTACGAGCAGTACTTC. The full variable domain, rest sourced from reference TRBV2 and TRBJ2-7, is EPEVTQTPSHQVTQMGQEVILRCVPISNHLYFYWYRQILGQKVEFLVSFYNNEISEKSEIFDDQFSVERPDGSNFTLKIRSTKLEDSAMYFCASSERGTSGTYEQYFGPGTRLTVT.

This rearrangement joins TRBV7-2 to TRBJ2-4; possibly TRBD1 for D (5 bases). Trimming took 1 base from V and 0 from J, leaving 10 bases between them. The CDR3 covers 16 residues. Germline V lookup: CDR1 SGHTA, CDR2 FQGNSA. CDR3 in amino acids: CASSLVGATAKNIQYF. In DNA form, the CDR3 reads TGTGCCAGCAGCTTAGTTGGGGCGACAGCCAAAAACATTCAGTACTTC. Full variable domain (rest looked up from reference TRBV7-2 and TRBJ2-4): GAGVSQSPSNKVTEKGKDVELRCDPISGHTALYWYRQSLGQGLEFLIYFQGNSAPDKSGLPSDRFSAERTGGSVSTLTIQRTQQEDSAVYLCASSLVGATAKNIQYFGAGTRLSVL.

The genes are TRBV7-9 and TRBJ1-2, with D possibly TRBD1 on 5 matching bases. Germline assignment: CDR1 SEHNR and CDR2 FQNEAQ (reference sequence). V was pared by 3 bases and J by 0 bases, with 17 bases between. There are 17 residues in the CDR3. The CDR3 coding sequence is TGTGCCAGCAGCTTGTCAGGGCCACGGCCTACTAACTATGGCTACACCTTC. Translated, it gives CASSLSGPRPTNYGYTF.

The chain has TRBV6-5 and TRBJ1-1; perhaps TRBD1 as D (5 bases). The CDR3 is 14 amino acids. Trimming removed 2 bases from V and 4 bases from J, with 11 bases in between. Germline loops: CDR1 MNHEY, CDR2 SVGAGI. The CDR3 nucleotides read TGTGCCAGCAGTTACGCAGGGAGGGGCACTGAAGCTTTCTTT. Translating it yields CASSYAGRGTEAFF.

This clone was counted once. The chain combines TRBV7-8 with TRBJ1-3; D uncertain. Trimming cost V 1 base and J 0 bases, with 10 bases left between them. From germline, CDR1 is SGHVS and CDR2 FQNEAQ. The CDR3 loop spans 16 amino acids. CDR3 DNA: TGTGCCAGCAGCTTAGGGCAGCCTTCCTCTGGAAACACCATATATTTT. Its translation: CASSLGQPSSGNTIYF. Full variable domain (rest looked up from reference TRBV7-8 and TRBJ1-3): GAGVSQSPRYKVAKRGQDVALRCDPISGHVSLFWYQQALGQGPEFLTYFQNEAQLDKSGLPSDRFFAERPEGSVSTLKIQRTQQEDSAVYLCASSLGQPSSGNTIYFGEGSWLTVV.

The genes are TRBV7-3 and TRBJ2-1, with 11 bases that match TRBD2. This CDR3 is 16 amino acids long. V shed 0 bases, J shed 2 bases, and the junction held 0 bases outside the gene matches. The germline gives CDR1 SGHTA, CDR2 FQGTGA. The CDR3 coding sequence is TGTGCCAGCAGCTTAACTAGCGGGAGGGCCTACAATGAGCAGTTCTTC. As protein: CASSLTSGRAYNEQFF.

Points on this clone: This sample also contains other DNA sequences that code for the same CDR3. The chain links TRBV9 to TRBJ2-7; D call uncertain. This CDR3 contains 12 residues. Germline CDR1 is SGDLS and CDR2 is YYNGEE. Trimming cost V 0 bases and J 4 bases, with 5 bases left between them. The CDR3 reads CASSVDGYEQYF. CDR3 DNA sequence: TGTGCCAGCAGCGTAGACGGTTACGAGCAGTACTTC.

V is TRBV10-3 and J is TRBJ2-7, with D possibly being TRBD1 (5 bases). Trimming stripped 4 bases from V and 4 bases from J, with 11 bases between. Germline loops: CDR1 ENHRY, CDR2 SYGVKD. CDR3 length: 13 residues. The CDR3 sequence: CAISGWQGYEQYF. As DNA, the CDR3 is TGTGCCATCAGTGGCTGGCAGGGTTACGAGCAGTACTTC.